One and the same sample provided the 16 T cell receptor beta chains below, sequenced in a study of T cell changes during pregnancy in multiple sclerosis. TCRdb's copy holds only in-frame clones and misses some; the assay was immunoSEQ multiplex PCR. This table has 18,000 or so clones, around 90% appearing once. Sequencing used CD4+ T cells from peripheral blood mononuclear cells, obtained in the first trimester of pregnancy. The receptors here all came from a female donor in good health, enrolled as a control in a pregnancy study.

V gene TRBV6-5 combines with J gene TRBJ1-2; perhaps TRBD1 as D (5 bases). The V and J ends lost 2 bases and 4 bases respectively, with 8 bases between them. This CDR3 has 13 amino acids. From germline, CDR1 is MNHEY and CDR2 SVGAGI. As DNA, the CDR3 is TGTGCCAGCAGTTACCGGGGGACCTATGGCTACACCTTC. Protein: CASSYRGTYGYTF.

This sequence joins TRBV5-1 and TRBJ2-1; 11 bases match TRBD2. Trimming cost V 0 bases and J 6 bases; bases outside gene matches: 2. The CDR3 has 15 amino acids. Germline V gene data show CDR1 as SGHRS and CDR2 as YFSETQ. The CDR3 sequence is CASSLASGGINEQFF. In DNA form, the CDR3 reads TGCGCCAGCAGCTTGGCTAGCGGGGGGATCAATGAGCAGTTCTTC.

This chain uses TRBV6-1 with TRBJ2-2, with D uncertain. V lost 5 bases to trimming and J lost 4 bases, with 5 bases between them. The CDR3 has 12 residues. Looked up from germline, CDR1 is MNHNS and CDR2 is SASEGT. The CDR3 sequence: CASSWSTGELFF. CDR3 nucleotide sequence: TGTGCCAGCAGTTGGAGCACCGGGGAGCTGTTTTTT.

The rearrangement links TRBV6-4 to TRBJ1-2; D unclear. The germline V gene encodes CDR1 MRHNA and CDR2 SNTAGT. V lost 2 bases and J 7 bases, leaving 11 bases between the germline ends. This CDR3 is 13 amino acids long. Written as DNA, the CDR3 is TGTGCCAGCAGTGACCTCTTCACGGGTGGCTACACCTTC. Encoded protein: CASSDLFTGGYTF.

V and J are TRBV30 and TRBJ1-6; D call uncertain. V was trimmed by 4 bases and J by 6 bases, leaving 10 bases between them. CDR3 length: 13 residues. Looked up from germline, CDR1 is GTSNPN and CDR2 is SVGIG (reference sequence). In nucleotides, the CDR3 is TGTGCCTGGATGGCAGGCCTTAATTCACCCCTCCACTTT. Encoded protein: CAWMAGLNSPLHF.

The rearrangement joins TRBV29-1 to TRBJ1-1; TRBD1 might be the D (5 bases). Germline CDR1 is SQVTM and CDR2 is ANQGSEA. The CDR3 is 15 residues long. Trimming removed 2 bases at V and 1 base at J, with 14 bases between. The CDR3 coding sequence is TGCAGCGTTGAACCGACAGATGCCAGGAACACTGAAGCTTTCTTT. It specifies CSVEPTDARNTEAFF. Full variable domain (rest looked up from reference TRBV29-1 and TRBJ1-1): SAVISQKPSRDICQRGTSLTIQCQVDSQVTMMFWYRQQPGQSLTLIATANQGSEATYESGFVIDKFPISRPNLTFSTLTVSNMSPEDSSIYLCSVEPTDARNTEAFFGQGTRLTVV.

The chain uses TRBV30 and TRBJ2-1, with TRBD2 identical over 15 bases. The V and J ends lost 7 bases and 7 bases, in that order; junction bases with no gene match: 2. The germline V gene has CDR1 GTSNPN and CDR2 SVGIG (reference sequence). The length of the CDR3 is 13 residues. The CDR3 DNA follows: TGTGCCTCGGGGACTAGCGGGGGGAATGAGCAGTTCTTC. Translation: CASGTSGGNEQFF. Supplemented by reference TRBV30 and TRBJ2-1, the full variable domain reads SQTIHQWPATLVQPVGSPLSLECTVEGTSNPNLYWYRQAAGRGLQLLFYSVGIGQISSEVPQNLSASRPQDRQFILSSKKLLLSDSGFYLCASGTSGGNEQFFGPGTRLTVL.

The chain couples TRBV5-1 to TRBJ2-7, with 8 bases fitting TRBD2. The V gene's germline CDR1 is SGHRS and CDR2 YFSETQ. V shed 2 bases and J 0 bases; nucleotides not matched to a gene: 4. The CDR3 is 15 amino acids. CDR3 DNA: TGCGCCAGCAGCTTACCGGGGGGGGCCTCCTACGAGCAGTACTTC. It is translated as CASSLPGGASYEQYF. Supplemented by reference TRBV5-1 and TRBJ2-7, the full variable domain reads KAGVTQTPRYLIKTRGQQVTLSCSPISGHRSVSWYQQTPGQGLQFLFEYFSETQRNKGNFPGRFSGRQFSNSRSEMNVSTLELGDSALYLCASSLPGGASYEQYFGPGTRLTVT.

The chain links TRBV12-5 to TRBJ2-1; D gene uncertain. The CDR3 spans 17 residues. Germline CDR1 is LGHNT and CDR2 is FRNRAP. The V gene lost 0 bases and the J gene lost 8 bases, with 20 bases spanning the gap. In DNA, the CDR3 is TGTGCTAGTGGTTTGGTACTACGGCCCCTAGTGTTGGATGAGCAGTTCTTC. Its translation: CASGLVLRPLVLDEQFF.

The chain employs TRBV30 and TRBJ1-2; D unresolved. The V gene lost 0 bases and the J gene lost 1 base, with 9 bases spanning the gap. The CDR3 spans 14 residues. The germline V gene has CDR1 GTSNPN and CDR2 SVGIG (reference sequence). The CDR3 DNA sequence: TGTGCCTGGAGTGTAAACGTAGTTAACTATGGCTACACCTTC. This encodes CAWSVNVVNYGYTF.

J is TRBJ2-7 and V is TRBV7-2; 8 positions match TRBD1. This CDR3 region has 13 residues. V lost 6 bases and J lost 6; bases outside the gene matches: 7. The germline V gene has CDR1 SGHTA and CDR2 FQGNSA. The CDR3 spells CASRRDRGGEQYF. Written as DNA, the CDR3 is TGTGCCAGCAGGAGAGACAGGGGAGGCGAGCAGTACTTC.

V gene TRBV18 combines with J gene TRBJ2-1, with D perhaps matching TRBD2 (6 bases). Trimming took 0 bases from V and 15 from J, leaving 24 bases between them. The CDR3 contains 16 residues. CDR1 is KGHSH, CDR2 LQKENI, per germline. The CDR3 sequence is CASSPPVTGAPPFRFF. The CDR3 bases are TGTGCCAGCTCACCACCGGTGACGGGAGCCCCCCCCTTTCGGTTCTTC.

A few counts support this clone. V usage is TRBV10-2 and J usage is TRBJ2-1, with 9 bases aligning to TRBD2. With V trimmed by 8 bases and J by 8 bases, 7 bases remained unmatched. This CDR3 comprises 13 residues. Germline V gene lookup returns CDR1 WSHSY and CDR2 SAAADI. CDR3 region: CASGYSGSDEQFF. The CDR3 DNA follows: TGCGCCAGCGGATATAGCGGGAGCGATGAGCAGTTCTTC.

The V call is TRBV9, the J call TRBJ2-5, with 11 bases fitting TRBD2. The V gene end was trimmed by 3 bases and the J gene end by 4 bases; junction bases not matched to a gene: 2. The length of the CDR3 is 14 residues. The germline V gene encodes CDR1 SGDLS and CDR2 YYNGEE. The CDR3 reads CASSAGLAGETQYF. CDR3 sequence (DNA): TGTGCCAGCAGCGCCGGACTAGCGGGAGAGACCCAGTACTTC.

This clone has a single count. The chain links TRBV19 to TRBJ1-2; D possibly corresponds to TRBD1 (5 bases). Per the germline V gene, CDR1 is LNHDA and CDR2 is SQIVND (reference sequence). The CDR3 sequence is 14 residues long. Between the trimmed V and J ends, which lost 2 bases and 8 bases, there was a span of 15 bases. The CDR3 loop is CASSIYQGGYGYTF. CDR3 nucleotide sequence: TGTGCCAGTAGTATATATCAGGGTGGATACGGCTACACCTTC.

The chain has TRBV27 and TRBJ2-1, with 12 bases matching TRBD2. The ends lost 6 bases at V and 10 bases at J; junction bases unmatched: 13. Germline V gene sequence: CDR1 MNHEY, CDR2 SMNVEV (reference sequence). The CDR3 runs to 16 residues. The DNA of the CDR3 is TGTGCCAGCAGCGCCCGGCTAGCGGGAGGGCCAGAGGAGCAGTTCTTC. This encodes CASSARLAGGPEEQFF.